The 15 T cell receptor beta chains below come from one sample, sequenced in a study of beta chain features in type 1 diabetes. Study results and limitations: In every one of the four CD4+ subsets, TCRB CDR3s were moderately but significantly shorter in Type 1 diabetes patients.

Isolated RNA was reverse transcribed in full, so expressed TCRB transcripts were sequenced. Sequencing used immunoSEQ multiplex PCR; TCRdb keeps in-frame clones, though not all of them. The sample consists of a few hundred thousand clones, roughly 17% of them appearing once. Their recognized antigens are unknown. Sequencing was done on a sample of naive CD4+ T cells from blood. The receptors were gathered from a man aged 30-40 years with type 1 diabetes.

The V gene is TRBV15, the J gene TRBJ1-4; D unresolved. This CDR3 has 16 residues. In germline, CDR1 is LNHNV, CDR2 YYDKDF (reference sequence). The germline V and J ends were trimmed by 1 base and 3 bases, with 12 bases remaining between them. The CDR3 coding sequence is TGTGCCACCAGCAGAGGTATTGCTGCTTCTAATGAAAAACTGTTTTTT. Protein sequence: CATSRGIAASNEKLFF.

DNA of the CDR3: TGTGCCAGCAGTGAATGGGGGACAGGGACCACCGGGGAGCTGTTTTTT. Translation: CASSEWGTGTTGELFF. V usage is TRBV25-1 and J usage is TRBJ2-2, with TRBD1 matching 9 bases. The J segment lost 4 bases and the V segment lost 1 base, leaving 4 bases of the junction unmatched. The germline CDR1 and CDR2 sequences are MGHDK and SYGVNS. The CDR3 contains 16 residues. Combining the CDR3 with reference TRBV25-1 and TRBJ2-2 gives the whole variable domain EADIYQTPRYLVIGTGKKITLECSQTMGHDKMYWYQQDPGMELHLIHYSYGVNSTEKGDLSSESTVSRIRTEHFPLTLESARPSHTSQYLCASSEWGTGTTGELFFGEGSRLTVL.

This chain joins TRBV28 and TRBJ2-5; 11 positions agree with TRBD1. The CDR3 has 16 residues. The germline CDR1 and CDR2 sequences are MDHEN and SYDVKM. V shed 7 bases, J shed 1 base, and the junction held 8 bases outside the gene matches. Here the CDR3 reads CASTLPGTGGQETQYF. CDR3 sequence (DNA): TGTGCCAGCACCTTACCTGGGACAGGGGGCCAAGAGACCCAGTACTTC.

The chain combines TRBV7-3 with TRBJ2-1, with 7 positions matching TRBD2. The V segment lost 4 bases and the J segment 2 bases; nucleotides outside the gene matches: 2. CDR1 is SGHTA and CDR2 is FQGTGA in the germline V gene. This CDR3 comprises 14 residues. The CDR3 DNA is TGTGCCAGCAGCTCGGGACTACCCTACAATGAGCAGTTCTTC. As protein: CASSSGLPYNEQFF. Full variable domain (rest looked up from reference TRBV7-3 and TRBJ2-1): GAGVSQTPSNKVTEKGKYVELRCDPISGHTALYWYRQSLGQGPEFLIYFQGTGAADDSGLPNDRFFAVRPEGSVSTLKIQRTERGDSAVYLCASSSGLPYNEQFFGPGTRLTVL.

The chain is built from TRBV5-4 and TRBJ2-5, with D tentatively TRBD1 (6 bases). CDR3 size: 13 residues. Germline CDR1 SGHNT, CDR2 YYREEE (reference sequence). Trimming shortened V by 2 bases and J by 6 bases, and 11 bases separated the two germline ends. The CDR3 here is CASSFQGFQTQYF. Written as DNA, the CDR3 is TGTGCCAGCAGCTTTCAGGGGTTTCAGACCCAGTACTTC.

The chain employs TRBV5-1 and TRBJ2-5; 7 positions match TRBD1. The V gene's germline CDR1 is SGHRS and CDR2 YFSETQ. Losses at the gene ends were 4 bases for V and 5 bases for J; bases not matched to a gene: 8. There are 14 residues in the CDR3. The CDR3 nucleotides read TGCGCCAGCAGCCTGGGGACAGCTGGGGAGACCCAGTACTTC. This sequence encodes CASSLGTAGETQYF.

This rearrangement joins TRBV28 to TRBJ2-5; D is tentatively TRBD1 or TRBD2 (6 bases each). Germline-derived CDR1 and CDR2 are MDHEN and SYDVKM. Trimming shortened V by 6 bases and J by 2 bases, and 16 bases separated the two germline ends. This CDR3 is 15 amino acids long. CDR3 sequence (DNA): TGTGCCAGCAGCCTAGGACAGCGGGTACAAGAGACCCAGTACTTC. Translation: CASSLGQRVQETQYF.

The V call is TRBV10-3, the J call TRBJ2-5; D possibly matches TRBD1 or TRBD2 (5 bases each). The V gene's germline CDR1 is ENHRY and CDR2 SYGVKD. This CDR3 spans 12 amino acids. Between the trimmed V and J ends, which lost 10 bases and 5 bases, there was a span of 14 bases. The chain's CDR3 is CATSGGMETQYF. In nucleotides, the CDR3 is TGTGCCACCTCTGGGGGTATGGAGACCCAGTACTTC.

This clone was recorded a few times. This chain links TRBV30 with TRBJ1-3; perhaps TRBD1 as D (6 bases). Germline V gives CDR1 GTSNPN, CDR2 SVGIG (reference sequence). This CDR3 spans 13 amino acids. CDR3 loop: CGTADNSGNTIYF. The CDR3 region has the DNA TGTGGGACAGCTGATAACTCTGGAAACACCATATATTTT.

This clone turned up a few times. This chain uses TRBV29-1 with TRBJ1-2; TRBD1 matches at 7 bases. CDR3 length equals 11 residues. Germline assignment: CDR1 SQVTM and CDR2 ANQGSEA. V was clipped by 6 bases and J by 5 bases; unmatched bases: 3. The CDR3 loop reads CSVETGYGYTF. The CDR3 nucleotides read TGCAGCGTCGAGACAGGGTATGGCTACACCTTC. Full variable domain (rest looked up from reference TRBV29-1 and TRBJ1-2): SAVISQKPSRDICQRGTSLTIQCQVDSQVTMMFWYRQQPGQSLTLIATANQGSEATYESGFVIDKFPISRPNLTFSTLTVSNMSPEDSSIYLCSVETGYGYTFGSGTRLTVV.

In DNA, the CDR3 is TGTGCCAGCAGTTACTACTCGTACCAAGAGACCCAGTACTTC. Its translation is CASSYYSYQETQYF. The chain links TRBV5-6 to TRBJ2-5, with unresolved D. This CDR3 has 14 amino acids. Germline CDR1 is SGHDT and CDR2 is YYEEEE. With 5 bases removed from V and 0 bases from J, the gap between germline ends came to 11 bases.

This clone was counted between two and nine times. The rearrangement joins TRBV18 to TRBJ1-4; D not certain. Germline V gene sequence: CDR1 KGHSH, CDR2 LQKENI. This CDR3 is 15 amino acids long. The ends were cut back, 6 bases at V and 5 bases at J, with 16 bases in the middle. CDR3 sequence: CASSLPGQRNEKLFF. The CDR3 DNA sequence: TGTGCCAGCTCTCTCCCTGGGCAGAGGAATGAAAAACTGTTTTTT. Supplemented by reference TRBV18 and TRBJ1-4, the full variable domain reads NAGVMQNPRHLVRRRGQEARLRCSPMKGHSHVYWYRQLPEEGLKFMVYLQKENIIDESGMPKERFSAEFPKEGPSILRIQQVVRGDSAAYFCASSLPGQRNEKLFFGSGTQLSVL.

The rearrangement links TRBV9 to TRBJ2-3; no reliable D call. V lost 4 bases and J lost 2, with 14 bases in between. Germline CDR1 SGDLS, CDR2 YYNGEE. The CDR3 is 15 amino acids. This chain's CDR3 is CASSPPKGNTDTQYF. CDR3 in DNA: TGTGCCAGCAGCCCGCCGAAGGGAAACACAGATACGCAGTATTTT.

This clone was seen more than once but under ten times. V is TRBV5-1 and J is TRBJ2-5; D not resolved. V was pared by 2 bases and J by 1 base, with 3 bases between. Germline V lookup: CDR1 SGHRS, CDR2 YFSETQ. The CDR3 totals 12 residues. The DNA for the CDR3 is TGCGCCAGCAGCTTTTCCCAAGAGACCCAGTACTTC. Translating it yields CASSFSQETQYF.

This clone was counted a few times. The rearrangement joins TRBV28 to TRBJ1-1; D might be TRBD1 (5 bases). The CDR3 is made up of 15 amino acids. Germline assignment: CDR1 MDHEN and CDR2 SYDVKM. Trimming pared 2 bases from V and 6 bases from J, leaving 16 bases between. CDR3 protein: CASSLSPGRYPEAFF. The CDR3 DNA sequence: TGTGCCAGCAGTTTAAGTCCGGGACGGTACCCTGAAGCTTTCTTT.